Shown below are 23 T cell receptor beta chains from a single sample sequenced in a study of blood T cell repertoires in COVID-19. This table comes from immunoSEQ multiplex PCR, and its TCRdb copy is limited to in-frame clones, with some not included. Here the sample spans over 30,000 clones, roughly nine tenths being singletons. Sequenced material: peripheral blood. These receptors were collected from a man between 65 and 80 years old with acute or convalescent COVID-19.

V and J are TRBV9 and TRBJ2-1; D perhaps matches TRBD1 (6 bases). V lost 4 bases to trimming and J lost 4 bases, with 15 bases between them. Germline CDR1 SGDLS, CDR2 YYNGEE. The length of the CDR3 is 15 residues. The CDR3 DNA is TGTGCCAGCAGCACACGATTAACAGGGTACAATGAGCAGTTCTTC. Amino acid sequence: CASSTRLTGYNEQFF. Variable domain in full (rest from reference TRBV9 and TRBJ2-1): DSGVTQTPKHLITATGQRVTLRCSPRSGDLSVYWYQQSLDQGLQFLIQYYNGEERAKGNILERFSAQQFPDLHSELNLSSLELGDSALYFCASSTRLTGYNEQFFGPGTRLTVL.

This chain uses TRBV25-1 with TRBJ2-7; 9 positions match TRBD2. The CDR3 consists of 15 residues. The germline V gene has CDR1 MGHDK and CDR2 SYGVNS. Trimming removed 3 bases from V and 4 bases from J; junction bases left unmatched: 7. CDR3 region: CASSEFSGRRYEQYF. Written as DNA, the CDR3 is TGTGCCAGCAGTGAGTTTAGCGGGAGACGATACGAGCAGTACTTC.

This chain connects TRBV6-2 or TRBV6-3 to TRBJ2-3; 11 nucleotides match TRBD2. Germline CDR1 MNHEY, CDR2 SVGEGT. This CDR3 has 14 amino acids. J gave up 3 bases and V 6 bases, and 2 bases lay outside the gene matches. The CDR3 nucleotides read TGTGCCAGCAGGCCTAGCGGGAGGACAGATACGCAGTATTTT. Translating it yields CASRPSGRTDTQYF.

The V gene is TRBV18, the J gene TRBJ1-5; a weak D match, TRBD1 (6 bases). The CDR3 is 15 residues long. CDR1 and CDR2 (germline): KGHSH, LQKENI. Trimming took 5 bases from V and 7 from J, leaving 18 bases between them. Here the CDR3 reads CASSRNQGSDQPQHF. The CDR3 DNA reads TGTGCCAGCTCAAGGAATCAGGGGTCGGACCAGCCCCAGCATTTT.

The DNA for the CDR3 is TGTGCCAGCAGCTTAAGGGGGAACACTGAAGCTTTCTTT. Its translation: CASSLRGNTEAFF. The chain uses TRBV5-4 and TRBJ1-1; D may be TRBD1 (5 bases). Germline V lookup: CDR1 SGHNT, CDR2 YYREEE (reference sequence). V lost 2 bases, J lost 1 base, and 6 bases lay in between. The CDR3 sequence is 13 residues long.

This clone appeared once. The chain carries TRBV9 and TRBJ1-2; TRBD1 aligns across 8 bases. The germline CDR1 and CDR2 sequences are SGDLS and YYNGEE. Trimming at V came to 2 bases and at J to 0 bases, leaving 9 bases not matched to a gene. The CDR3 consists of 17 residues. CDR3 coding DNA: TGTGCCAGCAGCGTCGCCAGGGGGCACCTAGCTAACTATGGCTACACCTTC. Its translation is CASSVARGHLANYGYTF.

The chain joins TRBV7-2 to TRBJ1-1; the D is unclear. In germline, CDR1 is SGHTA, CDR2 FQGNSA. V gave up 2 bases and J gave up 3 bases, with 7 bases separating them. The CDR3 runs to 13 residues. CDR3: CASSLTQDTEAFF. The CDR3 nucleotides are TGTGCCAGCAGCTTAACCCAGGACACTGAAGCTTTCTTT.

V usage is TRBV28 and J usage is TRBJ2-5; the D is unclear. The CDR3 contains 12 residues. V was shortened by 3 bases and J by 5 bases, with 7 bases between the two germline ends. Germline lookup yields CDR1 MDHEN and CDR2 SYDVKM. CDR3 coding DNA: TGTGCCAGCAGTTTGCTGGGCGAGACCCAGTACTTC. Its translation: CASSLLGETQYF.

The CDR3 DNA is TGTGCCAGCAGTTACTCCGGGACAGGGGTCTGGGACGAGCAGTACTTC. Its protein product is CASSYSGTGVWDEQYF. This rearrangement joins TRBV6-2 or TRBV6-3 to TRBJ2-7, with TRBD1 matching 10 bases. Trimming cost V 0 bases and J 5 bases; bases outside gene matches: 7. The CDR3 runs 16 residues. Germline CDR1 is MNHEY and CDR2 is SVGEGT.

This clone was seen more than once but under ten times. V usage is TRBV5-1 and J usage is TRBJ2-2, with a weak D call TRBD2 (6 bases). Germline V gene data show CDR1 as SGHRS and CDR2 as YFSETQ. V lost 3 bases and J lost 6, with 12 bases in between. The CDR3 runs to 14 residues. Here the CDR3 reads CASSSTSFSGELFF. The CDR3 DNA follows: TGCGCCAGCAGCTCCACTAGCTTCTCCGGGGAGCTGTTTTTT.

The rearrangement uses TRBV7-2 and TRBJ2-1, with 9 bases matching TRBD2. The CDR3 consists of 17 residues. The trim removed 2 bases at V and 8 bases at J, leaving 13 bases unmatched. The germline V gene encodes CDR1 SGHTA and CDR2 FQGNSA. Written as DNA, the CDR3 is TGTGCCAGCAGCTTATCAACTTTTGCGGGAGGGATCGATGAGCAGTTCTTC. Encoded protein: CASSLSTFAGGIDEQFF.

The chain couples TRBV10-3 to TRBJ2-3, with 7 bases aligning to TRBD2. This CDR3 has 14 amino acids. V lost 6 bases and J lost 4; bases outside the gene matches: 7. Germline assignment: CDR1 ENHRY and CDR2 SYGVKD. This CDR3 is CAISPGLNPDTQYF. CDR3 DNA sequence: TGTGCCATCAGCCCGGGACTAAATCCAGATACGCAGTATTTT.

The CDR3 coding sequence is TGTGCCAGCAGTGCTGGACAGGGTTCGACTAATGAAAAACTGTTTTTT. Protein: CASSAGQGSTNEKLFF. The genes are TRBV2 and TRBJ1-4; 8 nucleotides agree with TRBD1. CDR3 length: 16 residues. Germline V gives CDR1 SNHLY, CDR2 FYNNEI. Trimming removed 4 bases from V and 2 bases from J; junction bases left unmatched: 6.

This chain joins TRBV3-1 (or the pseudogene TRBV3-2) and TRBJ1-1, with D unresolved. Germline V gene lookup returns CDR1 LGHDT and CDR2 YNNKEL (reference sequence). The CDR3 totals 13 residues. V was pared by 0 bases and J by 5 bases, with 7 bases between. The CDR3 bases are TGTGCCAGCAGCCAAGAAGGGAGGACTGAAGCTTTCTTT. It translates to CASSQEGRTEAFF.

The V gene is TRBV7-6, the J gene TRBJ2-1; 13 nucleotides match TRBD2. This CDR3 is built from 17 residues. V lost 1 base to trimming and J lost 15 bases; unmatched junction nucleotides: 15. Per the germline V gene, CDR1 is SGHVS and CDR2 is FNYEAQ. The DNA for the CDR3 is TGTGCCAGCAGCTTAGGCTTCGGACTAGCGGGAGTCTCCCTGGGGTTCTTC. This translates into CASSLGFGLAGVSLGFF.

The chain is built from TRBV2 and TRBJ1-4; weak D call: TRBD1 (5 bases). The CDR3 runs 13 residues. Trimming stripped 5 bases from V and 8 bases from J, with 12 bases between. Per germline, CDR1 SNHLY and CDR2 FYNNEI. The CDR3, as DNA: TGTGCCAGCAGTTCGCAGGGTGGCGAAAAACTGTTTTTT. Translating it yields CASSSQGGEKLFF.

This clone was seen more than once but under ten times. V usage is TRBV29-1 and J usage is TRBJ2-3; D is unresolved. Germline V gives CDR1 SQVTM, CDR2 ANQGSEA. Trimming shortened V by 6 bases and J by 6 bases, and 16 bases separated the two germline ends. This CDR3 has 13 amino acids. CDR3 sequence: CSVRASESDTQYF. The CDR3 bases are TGCAGCGTCCGAGCCTCCGAGTCCGATACGCAGTATTTT.

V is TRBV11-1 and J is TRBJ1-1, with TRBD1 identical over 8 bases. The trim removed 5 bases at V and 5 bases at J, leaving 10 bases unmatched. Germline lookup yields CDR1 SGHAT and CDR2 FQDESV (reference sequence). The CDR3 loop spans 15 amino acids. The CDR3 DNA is TGTGCCAGCAGCGAGGGAAGACAGGGGAGGACTGAAGCTTTCTTT. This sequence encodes CASSEGRQGRTEAFF.

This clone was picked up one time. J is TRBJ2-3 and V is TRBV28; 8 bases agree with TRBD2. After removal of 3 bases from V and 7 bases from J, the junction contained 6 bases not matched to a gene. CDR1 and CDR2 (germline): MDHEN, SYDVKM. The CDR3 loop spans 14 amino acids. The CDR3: CASSFSGSRYTQYF. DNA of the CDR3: TGTGCCAGCAGTTTCAGCGGGAGCCGCTATACGCAGTATTTT. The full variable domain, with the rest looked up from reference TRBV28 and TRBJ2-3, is DVKVTQSSRYLVKRTGEKVFLECVQDMDHENMFWYRQDPGLGLRLIYFSYDVKMKEKGDIPEGYSVSREKKERFSLILESASTNQTSMYLCASSFSGSRYTQYFGPGTRLTVL.

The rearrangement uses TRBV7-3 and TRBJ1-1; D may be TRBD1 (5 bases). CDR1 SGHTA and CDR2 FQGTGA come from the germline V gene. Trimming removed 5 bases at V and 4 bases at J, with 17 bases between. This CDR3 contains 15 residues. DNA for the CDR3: TGTGCCAGCAGCCCCCAGGTGGCGGGGGTCACTGAAGCTTTCTTT. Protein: CASSPQVAGVTEAFF.

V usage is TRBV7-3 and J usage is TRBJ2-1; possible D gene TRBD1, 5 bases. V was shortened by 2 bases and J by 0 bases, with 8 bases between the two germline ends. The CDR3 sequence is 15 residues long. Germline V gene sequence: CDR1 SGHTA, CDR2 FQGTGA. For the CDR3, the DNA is TGTGCCAGCAGCTTAGACAGAAGCTCCTACAATGAGCAGTTCTTC. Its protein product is CASSLDRSSYNEQFF.

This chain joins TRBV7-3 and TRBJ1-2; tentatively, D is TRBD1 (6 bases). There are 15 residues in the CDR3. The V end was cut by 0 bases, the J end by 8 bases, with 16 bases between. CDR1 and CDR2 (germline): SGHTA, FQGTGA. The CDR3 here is CASSLTGSGESGYTF. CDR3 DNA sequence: TGTGCCAGCAGCTTAACGGGGTCAGGGGAAAGCGGCTACACCTTC.

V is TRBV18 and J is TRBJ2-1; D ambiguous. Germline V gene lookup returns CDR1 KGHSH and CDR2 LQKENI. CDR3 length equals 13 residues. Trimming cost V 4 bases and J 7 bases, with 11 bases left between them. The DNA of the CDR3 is TGTGCCAGCTCACGACCGAGCGATAATGAGCAGTTCTTC. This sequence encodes CASSRPSDNEQFF.